This T cell receptor (beta chain) was observed in a study of blood T cell repertoires in COVID-19 (dated by TCRdb to 2019 to 2021). Some background on the complete study: Samples covering the acute and convalescent phases of COVID-19 were provided by collaborators in the United States, Italy and Spain. The material from the prospective study consisted of cDNA or gDNA derived from T cells, B-cell-depleted T cells, or PBMCs. The sample metadata nearly always contained a de-identified subject ID, COVID-19 status, age in years and sex. The repertoires were released in a freely available public database intended as a resource for research on the immune response to SARS-CoV-2. Where HLA class I and class II types were available, the types were taken from metadata supplied by the sample provider, not from assay-based typing. The samples were drawn from the first 160 participants of the ongoing ImmuneRACE study and from under 1,500 subjects provided by 6 global collaborators. Deeply sampled blood TCRbeta repertoires from subjects exposed to, actively infected with, or recovered from COVID-19 were included in the dataset. Broad study findings and their caveats: The amount of clinical and demographic metadata varied by source and participant and was provided uncurated.

From cysteine to phenylalanine, the CDR3 is 15 amino acids long. Only the CDR3 DNA is retained, 45 bases long and in frame from the first base. CDR1 and CDR2 (KGHSH, LQKENI) derive from the germline V gene. Unmatched junction bases come to 5, with V trimmed by 3 bases and J by 5 bases. Collaborating institutions collected whole blood in K2EDTA tubes following their own protocols. Collaborator samples were shipped for TCRbeta analysis as frozen whole blood, isolated PBMCs, or DNA extracted from either sample type. For this clone: Its recognized antigen is unknown. No much larger clone exists at a distance of one base, and base qualities are not known.

TCRbeta CDR3 regions were amplified from genomic DNA by means of the immunoSEQ Assay, a bias-controlled multiplex PCR. The original methods were these. Nucleated cell counts per sample were estimated from amplification of reference gene primers within the assay. To quantify the absolute abundance of each unique TCRbeta CDR3 rearrangement, sequence reads were collapsed and filtered. For each sample, productive Simpson clonality was calculated as the square root of Simpson's diversity index over productive rearrangements. In TCRdb, the immuneACCESS table is reduced to in-frame sequences with V and J assigned. These tables do not hold every clone; where another copy was compared, an unresolved V gene accounts for under half, and the others remain unexplained. The V and J calls and the clone size are those of that table, but D and trimming were determined from the DNA. The sample table records about 55,000 clones; 82% of these occur just once. Of the sample, 5.9% is held by the ten largest clones.

This TCR came from a human donor in a cohort sampled during active or convalescent COVID-19. Material for sequencing was peripheral blood. Recombination linked TRBV18 to TRBJ2-7, with 12 bases in between that match TRBD1. The CDR3 protein sequence reads: CASSPGQGATNEQYF. In nucleotides, the sequence is TGTGCCAGCTCACCGGGACAGGGGGCGACGAACGAGCAGTACTTC. The variable domain in full, with residues beyond the CDR3 obtained from the reference TRBV18 and TRBJ2-7 genes, is NAGVMQNPRHLVRRRGQEARLRCSPMKGHSHVYWYRQLPEEGLKFMVYLQKENIIDESGMPKERFSAEFPKEGPSILRIQQVVRGDSAAYFCASSPGQGATNEQYFGPGTRLTVT.